A single sample gave rise to the 11 T cell receptor beta chains below, sequenced in a study of blood T cells in healthy people across ages. With a J-beta primer mix and a sample-barcoded 5' primer, a second PCR ran about 6 to 11 cycles. TCRdb reprocessed the 5' RACE reads via MiXCR and lists one record per CDR3 protein. The sample carries around 2 million distinct CDR3 sequences, about two fifths recorded once. Sequenced sample: blood. These receptors were collected from a human donor in good health.

This rearrangement joins TRBV7-9 to TRBJ2-1; D assignment may be TRBD1 or TRBD2 (5 bases each). Trimming took 4 bases from V and 6 from J, leaving 13 bases between them. This CDR3 has 14 amino acids. Germline assignment: CDR1 SEHNR and CDR2 FQNEAQ (reference sequence). DNA of the CDR3: TGTGCCAGCAGCTGGGGGTATGAGGGCAATGAGCAGTTCTTC. It is translated as CASSWGYEGNEQFF.

In this sample, this clonotype turned up once. This sequence joins TRBV4-2 and TRBJ2-7; D not certain. Germline CDR1 reads LGHNA; CDR2 reads YNFKEQ. There are 19 residues in the CDR3. Between the trimmed V and J ends, which lost 0 bases and 0 bases, there was a span of 21 bases. CDR3 DNA: TGTGCCAGCAGCCAAGAAACCGCCTTTGGTGACTCGCCCTCCTACGAGCAGTACTTC. The encoded protein is CASSQETAFGDSPSYEQYF.

The chain recombines TRBV12-3 or TRBV12-4 with TRBJ2-3; 8 bases match TRBD2. The CDR3 covers 16 residues. After removal of 5 bases from V and 2 bases from J, the junction contained 9 bases not matched to a gene. The CDR3 DNA follows: TGTGCCAGCAGTCCCGGGGGGGCCGGGACCACAGATACGCAGTATTTT. Translation: CASSPGGAGTTDTQYF.

This clonotype was detected ten times or more. This rearrangement joins TRBV24-1 to TRBJ2-3; the match to TRBD1 covers 8 bases. Germline V gives CDR1 KGHDR, CDR2 SFDVKD. The V gene end was trimmed by 3 bases and the J gene end by 5 bases; junction bases not matched to a gene: 6. This CDR3 has 15 amino acids. The CDR3 loop reads CATSDAQGAGDTQYF. As DNA, the CDR3 is TGTGCCACCAGTGATGCCCAGGGGGCTGGAGATACGCAGTATTTT.

V gene TRBV29-1 combines with J gene TRBJ2-7; 10 bases line up with TRBD1. Germline lookup yields CDR1 SQVTM and CDR2 ANQGSEA. The CDR3 covers 14 residues. The junction had 7 bases not matched to a gene; V was cut back by 6 bases and J by 2 bases. The CDR3 sequence is CSVALGQGTYEQYF. The CDR3 DNA is TGCAGCGTCGCCCTGGGACAGGGGACCTACGAGCAGTACTTC.

This clonotype has only a few counts. The chain joins TRBV11-1 to TRBJ2-7; D gene unclear. With 5 bases removed from V and 0 bases from J, the gap between germline ends came to 11 bases. The CDR3 sequence is 14 residues long. CDR1 and CDR2 from the germline V gene are SGHAT and FQDESV (reference sequence). The CDR3 loop is CASSNYRSSYEQYF. For the CDR3, the DNA is TGTGCCAGCAGCAACTACCGCAGCTCCTACGAGCAGTACTTC.

The CDR3 nucleotides are TGTGCCAGCAGCTTAAGCACATCTCCCCGGTTCTTC. Encoded protein: CASSLSTSPRFF. J is TRBJ2-1 and V is TRBV7-9; D not resolved. The ends were cut back, 2 bases at V and 15 bases at J, with 14 bases in the middle. Germline CDR1 SEHNR, CDR2 FQNEAQ (reference sequence). This CDR3 has 12 amino acids.

This chain links TRBV7-9 with TRBJ1-2, with D hard to call. CDR1 and CDR2 (germline): SEHNR, FQNEAQ (reference sequence). Trimming took off 5 bases at V and 7 bases at J, with 14 bases between the two ends. The CDR3 spans 13 residues. The DNA for the CDR3 is TGTGCCAGCAGCCCTTCAATAAGCGGTGGCTACACCTTC. It is translated as CASSPSISGGYTF.

This clonotype was detected only a few times. The chain joins TRBV4-3 to TRBJ2-7; D possibly corresponds to TRBD1 (6 bases). The CDR3 consists of 13 residues. The V gene's germline CDR1 is LGHNA and CDR2 YSLEER. The V gene lost 6 bases and the J gene lost 3 bases, with 12 bases spanning the gap. CDR3 region: CASSYDRRYEQYF. The CDR3 bases are TGCGCCAGCAGTTATGACAGGCGCTACGAGCAGTACTTC.

This clonotype has ten or more counts. CDR3 in DNA: TGTGCCAGCAGCTTCCTACAGGGAGGAGAGACCCAGTACTTC. This gives the protein CASSFLQGGETQYF. The chain joins TRBV7-9 to TRBJ2-5, with D tentatively TRBD1 or TRBD2 (6 bases each). The CDR3 contains 14 residues. V was trimmed by 3 bases and J by 4 bases, leaving 12 bases between them. Germline V gene data show CDR1 as SEHNR and CDR2 as FQNEAQ (reference sequence).

This clonotype has only a few counts. The chain combines TRBV12-3 or TRBV12-4 with TRBJ1-1; no firm D call. CDR3 size: 12 residues. Between the trimmed V and J ends, which lost 1 base and 11 bases, there was a span of 11 bases. Here the CDR3 DNA reads TGTGCCAGCAGTTTAGAATTCCTGTCGGCTTTCTTT. Protein product: CASSLEFLSAFF.